These 25 T cell receptor beta chains share one sample of origin, sequenced in a study of blood T cell repertoires in COVID-19. TCRdb's copy holds only in-frame clones and misses some; the assay was immunoSEQ multiplex PCR. The repertoire holds approximately 350,000 clones, with 91% as singletons. The sequenced material came from peripheral blood. The receptors come from a woman aged 18 to 35 who had recovered from COVID-19.

This chain connects TRBV29-1 to TRBJ2-3; the match to TRBD2 covers 12 bases. CDR3 length: 14 residues. The V gene's germline CDR1 is SQVTM and CDR2 ANQGSEA. The V and J ends lost 7 bases and 6 bases, in that order; junction bases with no gene match: 8. This CDR3 is CSGASGRARDTQYF. CDR3 bases: TGCAGCGGGGCTAGCGGGAGGGCCCGGGATACGCAGTATTTT.

This clone appeared a few times. This chain uses TRBV6-6 with TRBJ1-2, with TRBD1 matching over 7 bases. Germline V gene lookup returns CDR1 MNHNY and CDR2 SVGAGI (reference sequence). V shed 6 bases, J shed 4 bases, and the junction held 11 bases outside the gene matches. The CDR3 length is 15 residues. The CDR3 DNA follows: TGTGCCAGCAGGACAGACAGGGTCCTCGTCTATGGCTACACCTTC. As protein: CASRTDRVLVYGYTF.

The chain links TRBV25-1 to TRBJ2-6; 10 nucleotides agree with TRBD1. The CDR3 sequence is 18 residues long. Germline V gene sequence: CDR1 MGHDK, CDR2 SYGVNS. Losses at the gene ends were 6 bases for V and 0 bases for J; bases not matched to a gene: 8. The CDR3 spells CASSMTGGDISGANVLTF. The CDR3 DNA is TGTGCCAGCAGCATGACAGGGGGCGATATCTCTGGGGCCAACGTCCTGACTTTC.

The chain uses TRBV19 and TRBJ2-4; the D is unclear. CDR1 is LNHDA and CDR2 is SQIVND in the germline V gene (reference sequence). This CDR3 contains 14 residues. V lost 7 bases to trimming and J lost 7 bases, with 17 bases between them. The CDR3 DNA follows: TGTGCCAGTAACCCCGGGTCGGCTCTTAACATTCAGTACTTC. This encodes CASNPGSALNIQYF. The full variable domain, its missing parts supplied by reference TRBV19 and TRBJ2-4, is DGGITQSPKYLFRKEGQNVTLSCEQNLNHDAMYWYRQDPGQGLRLIYYSQIVNDFQKGDIAEGYSVSREKKESFPLTVTSAQKNPTAFYLCASNPGSALNIQYFGAGTRLSVL.

The V call is TRBV5-4, the J call TRBJ1-1, with 7 bases fitting TRBD1. The germline V gene has CDR1 SGHNT and CDR2 YYREEE (reference sequence). The CDR3 has 15 residues. The trim removed 4 bases at V and 3 bases at J, leaving 9 bases unmatched. The CDR3 loop is CASSLDRVRHTEAFF. Here the CDR3 DNA reads TGTGCCAGCAGCCTCGACAGGGTCCGGCACACTGAAGCTTTCTTT. Filled out from reference TRBV5-4 and TRBJ1-1, the complete variable domain reads ETGVTQSPTHLIKTRGQQVTLRCSSQSGHNTVSWYQQALGQGPQFIFQYYREEENGRGNFPPRFSGLQFPNYSSELNVNALELDDSALYLCASSLDRVRHTEAFFGQGTRLTVV.

This chain links TRBV12-3 or TRBV12-4 with TRBJ2-7, with TRBD2 as a possible D gene (6 bases). Between the trimmed V and J ends, which lost 5 bases and 2 bases, there was a span of 10 bases. The CDR3 sequence is 13 residues long. CDR3 sequence reads: CASSRRGTYEQYV. For the CDR3, the DNA is TGTGCCAGCAGTCGACGGGGGACCTACGAGCAGTACGTC.

This clone has a single count. The chain links TRBV5-5 to TRBJ2-3, with 11 bases fitting TRBD1. V lost 4 bases to trimming and J lost 2 bases; unmatched junction nucleotides: 9. The germline V gene encodes CDR1 SGHKS and CDR2 YYEKEE (reference sequence). CDR3 length equals 17 residues. CDR3 amino acids: CASSVTAGQGATDTQYF. CDR3 DNA sequence: TGTGCCAGCAGCGTCACTGCCGGACAGGGGGCCACAGATACGCAGTATTTT. The entire variable domain, with the rest obtained from reference TRBV5-5 and TRBJ2-3, is as follows: DAGVTQSPTHLIKTRGQQVTLRCSPISGHKSVSWYQQVLGQGPQFIFQYYEKEERGRGNFPDRFSARQFPNYSSELNVNALLLGDSALYLCASSVTAGQGATDTQYFGPGTRLTVL.

J is TRBJ2-3 and V is TRBV6-2 or TRBV6-3; 15 nucleotides agree with TRBD2. V trimming: 6 bases; J trimming: 2 bases; junction bases outside the gene matches: 6. This CDR3 is 17 amino acids long. Germline values: CDR1 MNHEY, CDR2 SVGEGT. The DNA for the CDR3 is TGTGCCAGCAGCCGAGGGACTAGCGGGAGGTCCACAGATACGCAGTATTTT. Translation gives CASSRGTSGRSTDTQYF.

The rearrangement uses TRBV7-9 and TRBJ1-1; D ambiguous. The CDR3 length is 16 residues. Per germline, CDR1 SEHNR and CDR2 FQNEAQ (reference sequence). V lost 1 base, J lost 0 bases, and 12 bases lay in between. The CDR3 sequence: CASSLERPGLNTEAFF. Here the CDR3 DNA reads TGTGCCAGCAGCTTAGAGCGACCGGGATTGAACACTGAAGCTTTCTTT.

The V call is TRBV6-2 or TRBV6-3, the J call TRBJ2-1; D not certain. CDR1 is MNHEY and CDR2 is SVGEGT in the germline V gene. CDR3 length: 15 residues. Between the trimmed V and J ends, which lost 3 bases and 5 bases, there was a span of 14 bases. The chain's CDR3 is CASSYRSSFNNEQFF. In nucleotides, the CDR3 is TGTGCCAGCAGTTATCGGTCAAGCTTTAACAATGAGCAGTTCTTC.

This chain connects TRBV10-1 to TRBJ2-3; 13 nucleotides agree with TRBD2. The V gene's germline CDR1 is WNHNN and CDR2 SYGVQD (reference sequence). The ends lost 3 bases at V and 1 base at J; junction bases unmatched: 1. This CDR3 spans 16 amino acids. The chain's CDR3 is CASSEGTSGGTDTQYF. CDR3 nucleotides: TGCGCCAGCAGTGAAGGGACTAGCGGGGGCACAGATACGCAGTATTTT.

The chain carries TRBV11-3 and TRBJ2-1, with D maybe TRBD2 (5 bases). Germline CDR1 and CDR2: SGHNT and YENEEA. The length of the CDR3 is 16 residues. With 5 bases removed from V and 8 bases from J, the gap between germline ends came to 22 bases. The CDR3 DNA is TGTGCCAGCAGCCCCCTTTTAAGCGGCGGGCCCCATGAGCAGTTCTTC. Residues: CASSPLLSGGPHEQFF.

V usage is TRBV4-3 and J usage is TRBJ1-3; D not certain. V was shortened by 2 bases and J by 2 bases, with 10 bases between the two germline ends. Germline V gene data show CDR1 as LGHNA and CDR2 as YSLEER. The CDR3 contains 15 residues. This CDR3 is CASSQSPEAGNTIYF. The CDR3 DNA reads TGCGCCAGCAGCCAATCACCAGAAGCTGGAAACACCATATATTTT.

The chain uses TRBV28 and TRBJ1-2; D unclear. The CDR3 is made up of 14 amino acids. Trimming left V 7 bases short and J 2 bases short, with 14 bases between. Germline V gives CDR1 MDHEN, CDR2 SYDVKM. In DNA form, the CDR3 reads TGTGCCAGCACCCCCGCGGAGGACAACTATGGCTACACCTTC. Its protein product is CASTPAEDNYGYTF.

This chain links TRBV19 with TRBJ1-4; D is perhaps TRBD1 (5 bases). V was trimmed by 3 bases and J by 7 bases, leaving 12 bases between them. Per the germline V gene, CDR1 is LNHDA and CDR2 is SQIVND (reference sequence). The CDR3 runs to 14 residues. The CDR3 is CASSMGGWGEKLFF. The CDR3 coding sequence is TGTGCCAGTAGTATGGGGGGTTGGGGTGAAAAACTGTTTTTT. Variable domain in full (rest from reference TRBV19 and TRBJ1-4): DGGITQSPKYLFRKEGQNVTLSCEQNLNHDAMYWYRQDPGQGLRLIYYSQIVNDFQKGDIAEGYSVSREKKESFPLTVTSAQKNPTAFYLCASSMGGWGEKLFFGSGTQLSVL.

The rearrangement uses TRBV7-8 and TRBJ1-5; 7 bases fit TRBD1. Germline V CDR1 and CDR2: SGHVS, FQNEAQ. Trimming took 1 base from V and 9 from J; bases not matched to a gene: 9. CDR3 length: 15 residues. Here the CDR3 DNA reads TGTGCCAGCAGCTTAGTGGACAGGATCGGAGGGCCCCAGCATTTT. It is translated as CASSLVDRIGGPQHF.

The rearrangement uses TRBV9 and TRBJ1-1, with D perhaps TRBD1 (5 bases). The CDR3 contains 13 residues. V shed 0 bases and J shed 7 bases, with 10 bases lying between them. Germline CDR1 reads SGDLS; CDR2 reads YYNGEE. CDR3 in DNA: TGTGCCAGCAGCGTAGAGTCCGGGGGTGAAGCTTTCTTT. Translated, it gives CASSVESGGEAFF.

The chain joins TRBV30 to TRBJ1-4, with 11 bases lining up with TRBD1. CDR1 and CDR2 from the germline V gene are GTSNPN and SVGIG (reference sequence). With 1 base clipped from V and 8 bases from J, the junction kept 3 bases outside the gene matches. This CDR3 is 14 amino acids long. Written as DNA, the CDR3 is TGTGCCTGGAGTGCCGGGACAGGGGGGGAAAAACTGTTTTTT. This codes for CAWSAGTGGEKLFF.

The genes are TRBV6-4 and TRBJ2-1; D is unclear. This CDR3 contains 16 residues. Deletions cut 0 bases from V and 0 bases from J, with 9 bases between. Germline lookup yields CDR1 MRHNA and CDR2 SNTAGT. The CDR3 DNA reads as TGTGCCAGCAGTGACTCTCGGAGCAGCTCCTACAATGAGCAGTTCTTC. Translation: CASSDSRSSSYNEQFF.

V gene TRBV2 combines with J gene TRBJ2-1, with 8 nucleotides matching TRBD2. With V trimmed by 6 bases and J by 8 bases, 6 bases remained unmatched. Germline lookup yields CDR1 SNHLY and CDR2 FYNNEI. The CDR3 has 13 amino acids. CDR3 residues: CASSALAGHEQFF. CDR3 bases: TGTGCCAGCAGCGCCTTAGCGGGACATGAGCAGTTCTTC.

The chain joins TRBV12-3 or TRBV12-4 to TRBJ2-5; TRBD2 is a possible D gene (7 bases). The CDR3 extends over 12 amino acids. Between the trimmed V and J ends, which lost 8 bases and 7 bases, there was a span of 14 bases. The CDR3 loop reads CASAEGGVTQYF. For the CDR3, the DNA is TGTGCCAGCGCCGAGGGGGGGGTGACCCAGTACTTC.

The chain uses TRBV6-5 and TRBJ1-2; 7 bases line up with TRBD1. The CDR3 loop spans 15 amino acids. Unmatched junction bases numbered 11, after V lost 2 bases and J lost 8 bases. The V gene's germline CDR1 is MNHEY and CDR2 SVGAGI. The CDR3 reads CASSYGKEGASGYTF. CDR3 sequence (DNA): TGTGCCAGCAGTTACGGGAAAGAGGGGGCGAGCGGCTACACCTTC.

The gene calls are TRBV24-1 and TRBJ2-3; 8 bases match TRBD1. Germline CDR1 KGHDR, CDR2 SFDVKD. CDR3 length: 15 amino acids. V dropped 10 bases and J dropped 6; count of bases not matched to a gene: 14. The CDR3 region is CATFRTGPPPDTQYF. For the CDR3, the DNA is TGTGCCACTTTTAGGACAGGGCCCCCGCCGGATACGCAGTATTTT.

The rearrangement joins TRBV7-2 to TRBJ1-2, with a tentative D call TRBD1 (6 bases). Between the trimmed V and J ends, which lost 11 bases and 2 bases, there was a span of 9 bases. Germline CDR1 is SGHTA and CDR2 is FQGNSA. The CDR3 runs 11 residues. CDR3 in DNA: TGTGCCGGGGGCGCAAACTATGGCTACACCTTC. Its translation is CAGGANYGYTF.

This clone was seen a single time. The chain employs TRBV19 and TRBJ1-4; 7 bases are a match to TRBD1. The CDR3 loop spans 16 amino acids. Germline V gene lookup returns CDR1 LNHDA and CDR2 SQIVND (reference sequence). J was trimmed by 0 bases and V by 4 bases; bases with no gene match: 5. The CDR3 DNA sequence: TGTGCCAGTAGTACCCGGGGGACAGCAACTAATGAAAAACTGTTTTTT. Translating gives CASSTRGTATNEKLFF.